This T cell receptor beta chain emerged from a study of identifying expanded T cells in peripheral blood. Sequencing used immunoSEQ multiplex PCR; TCRdb keeps in-frame clones, though not all of them. The sample shows about 78,000 clones, roughly four fifths of them seen only once. This CDR3 contains 15 residues. Germline CDR1 is SGHVS and CDR2 is FQNEAQ. V lost 4 bases, J lost 4 bases, and 7 bases stayed unmatched. The rearrangement uses TRBV7-8 and TRBJ2-1; 7 nucleotides agree with TRBD2. Sequencing was performed on blood. The TCR was taken from a person aged 18 to 69 in good health. CDR3 residues: CASSSQRGPYNEQFF. The CDR3 nucleotides read TGTGCCAGCAGCTCCCAGCGGGGCCCGTACAATGAGCAGTTCTTC.